Below, 24 T cell receptor beta chains from the same sample are listed, as sequenced in a study of blood T cell repertoires in COVID-19. Profiled with immunoSEQ multiplex PCR; TCRdb holds only in-frame clones, not every one. The sample lists 150,000 to 200,000 clones, about 90% occurring once. Sequenced sample: PBMCs or T cells enriched from blood (not recorded which). The receptors shown here come from a woman between 18 and 30 years old who had recovered from COVID-19.

The rearrangement links TRBV2 to TRBJ2-1, with 8 bases fitting TRBD2. Germline trimming cut 6 bases from V and 0 bases from J; bases unmatched to any gene: 7. The CDR3 is made up of 16 amino acids. CDR1 is SNHLY and CDR2 is FYNNEI in the germline V gene. CDR3: CASRKERESSYNEQFF. In DNA, the CDR3 is TGTGCCAGCAGAAAAGAGCGGGAGAGCTCCTACAATGAGCAGTTCTTC.

The chain combines TRBV11-3 with TRBJ2-1; D gene unclear. V was shortened by 3 bases and J by 5 bases, with 5 bases between the two germline ends. The CDR3 length is 12 residues. The V gene's germline CDR1 is SGHNT and CDR2 YENEEA. CDR3 loop: CASSFSNNEQFF. CDR3 sequence (DNA): TGTGCCAGCAGCTTTAGTAACAATGAGCAGTTCTTC.

The CDR3 region has the DNA TGTGCCAGCAGCCGTACAGGGGTAGGTGGCACTGAAGCTTTCTTT. Protein: CASSRTGVGGTEAFF. V is TRBV7-9 and J is TRBJ1-1; 7 nucleotides match TRBD1. CDR1 is SEHNR, CDR2 FQNEAQ, per germline (reference sequence). The ends lost 5 bases at V and 4 bases at J; junction bases unmatched: 10. The CDR3 spans 15 residues.

In this sample, this clone turned up once. This chain links TRBV15 with TRBJ1-4, with D unclear. The length of the CDR3 is 17 residues. V was cut by 1 base and J by 8 bases, with 20 bases left in between. Germline CDR1 is LNHNV and CDR2 is YYDKDF (reference sequence). The CDR3 region is CATSRGLGEVASEKLFF. Written as DNA, the CDR3 is TGTGCCACCAGCAGAGGCCTCGGGGAGGTCGCTTCCGAAAAACTGTTTTTT.

This sequence joins TRBV7-2 and TRBJ1-3; D not resolved. The CDR3 runs to 14 residues. In germline, CDR1 is SGHTA, CDR2 FQGNSA. Trimming stripped 5 bases from V and 1 base from J, with 9 bases between. Here the CDR3 DNA reads TGTGCCAGCAGCCCCCCGGGGTCTGGAAACACCATATATTTT. It yields the protein CASSPPGSGNTIYF. Supplemented by reference TRBV7-2 and TRBJ1-3, the full variable domain reads GAGVSQSPSNKVTEKGKDVELRCDPISGHTALYWYRQSLGQGLEFLIYFQGNSAPDKSGLPSDRFSAERTGGSVSTLTIQRTQQEDSAVYLCASSPPGSGNTIYFGEGSWLTVV.

The rearrangement joins TRBV28 to TRBJ1-3; 7 bases line up with TRBD1. V was clipped by 2 bases and J by 1 base; unmatched bases: 5. This CDR3 comprises 16 residues. The germline gives CDR1 MDHEN, CDR2 SYDVKM. This CDR3 reads CASSLRGLTSGNTIYF. The CDR3 bases are TGTGCCAGCAGTTTAAGGGGGCTAACTTCTGGAAACACCATATATTTT. Complete variable domain (other parts from reference TRBV28 and TRBJ1-3): DVKVTQSSRYLVKRTGEKVFLECVQDMDHENMFWYRQDPGLGLRLIYFSYDVKMKEKGDIPEGYSVSREKKERFSLILESASTNQTSMYLCASSLRGLTSGNTIYFGEGSWLTVV.

The chain is built from TRBV28 and TRBJ1-4, with 9 positions matching TRBD1. Germline V CDR1 and CDR2: MDHEN, SYDVKM. J lost 8 bases, V lost 3 bases, and 1 base had no gene match. The CDR3 extends over 13 amino acids. The CDR3: CASSLGQGEKLFF. CDR3 in DNA: TGTGCCAGCAGTTTGGGACAGGGAGAAAAACTGTTTTTT. The full variable domain, its missing parts supplied by reference TRBV28 and TRBJ1-4, is DVKVTQSSRYLVKRTGEKVFLECVQDMDHENMFWYRQDPGLGLRLIYFSYDVKMKEKGDIPEGYSVSREKKERFSLILESASTNQTSMYLCASSLGQGEKLFFGSGTQLSVL.

The chain joins TRBV28 to TRBJ1-5; 12 positions match TRBD1. V lost 6 bases, J lost 6 bases, and 24 bases stayed unmatched. This CDR3 region has 21 residues. From germline, CDR1 is MDHEN and CDR2 SYDVKM. For the CDR3, the DNA is TGTGCCAGCAGGCTTCCGGGACAGGGGGCGAACGGTATTGAGTGGGTTCAGCCCCAGCATTTT. This translates into CASRLPGQGANGIEWVQPQHF. Combining the CDR3 with reference TRBV28 and TRBJ1-5 gives the whole variable domain DVKVTQSSRYLVKRTGEKVFLECVQDMDHENMFWYRQDPGLGLRLIYFSYDVKMKEKGDIPEGYSVSREKKERFSLILESASTNQTSMYLCASRLPGQGANGIEWVQPQHFGDGTRLSIL.

The chain employs TRBV7-2 and TRBJ2-7; 11 nucleotides line up with TRBD2. The CDR3 loop spans 15 amino acids. Germline trimming cut 2 bases from V and 2 bases from J; bases unmatched to any gene: 2. From germline, CDR1 is SGHTA and CDR2 FQGNSA. This CDR3 reads CASSLISGGAYEQYF. The CDR3 nucleotides read TGTGCCAGCAGCTTAATTAGCGGGGGGGCCTACGAGCAGTACTTC.

The gene calls are TRBV7-2 and TRBJ2-5, with D hard to call. CDR3 length equals 14 residues. Trimming removed 1 base from V and 4 bases from J, with 10 bases in between. Germline-derived CDR1 and CDR2 are SGHTA and FQGNSA. The CDR3: CASSLVASPETQYF. As DNA, the CDR3 is TGTGCCAGCAGCTTAGTAGCCAGCCCAGAGACCCAGTACTTC.

The chain has TRBV18 and TRBJ2-2; TRBD1 matches 9 bases. The CDR3 contains 16 residues. V dropped 3 bases and J dropped 5; count of bases not matched to a gene: 7. Germline lookup yields CDR1 KGHSH and CDR2 LQKENI. The CDR3 DNA reads TGTGCCAGCTCACCGGGGGACAGGGTACGAACCGGGGAGCTGTTTTTT. As protein: CASSPGDRVRTGELFF. Using reference TRBV18 and TRBJ2-2 for the parts outside the CDR3, the full variable domain is NAGVMQNPRHLVRRRGQEARLRCSPMKGHSHVYWYRQLPEEGLKFMVYLQKENIIDESGMPKERFSAEFPKEGPSILRIQQVVRGDSAAYFCASSPGDRVRTGELFFGEGSRLTVL.

This clone was detected a few times. The chain recombines TRBV9 with TRBJ2-1; D possibly corresponds to TRBD1 (6 bases). V lost 2 bases and J lost 2, with 20 bases in between. Germline assignment: CDR1 SGDLS and CDR2 YYNGEE. The CDR3 has 18 residues. CDR3 sequence: CASSVTHFRDNPYNEQFF. CDR3 coding DNA: TGTGCCAGCAGCGTCACTCACTTCCGGGACAACCCCTACAATGAGCAGTTCTTC.

The rearrangement uses TRBV28 and TRBJ1-2; 7 bases agree with TRBD1. Germline-derived CDR1 and CDR2 are MDHEN and SYDVKM. V trimming: 9 bases; J trimming: 6 bases; junction bases outside the gene matches: 7. The length of the CDR3 is 12 residues. The CDR3 spells CASIQGRNGYTF. The CDR3 DNA reads as TGTGCCAGTATACAGGGGAGGAATGGCTACACCTTC.

This clone showed up just once. Here the CDR3 reads CASTLRGGYTF. DNA of the CDR3: TGTGCCAGCACTTTACGAGGTGGCTACACCTTC. The chain employs TRBV6-6 and TRBJ1-2, with D hard to call. Trimming took 7 bases from V and 7 from J, leaving 10 bases between them. CDR3 length: 11 residues. The germline V gene encodes CDR1 MNHNY and CDR2 SVGAGI (reference sequence).

The chain links TRBV7-9 to TRBJ1-1; 7 nucleotides agree with TRBD1. V was clipped by 4 bases and J by 0 bases; unmatched bases: 8. CDR1 is SEHNR, CDR2 FQNEAQ, per germline (reference sequence). The CDR3 covers 16 residues. The DNA for the CDR3 is TGTGCCAGCAGCTCCCGGGACAGTTCCATGAACACTGAAGCTTTCTTT. Its translation is CASSSRDSSMNTEAFF.

The CDR3 is CASSDTGSGANVLTF. The CDR3 DNA sequence: TGTGCCAGCAGTGATACAGGTTCTGGGGCCAACGTCCTGACTTTC. V and J are TRBV2 and TRBJ2-6; tentative D call: TRBD1 (5 bases). The CDR3 runs 15 residues. V dropped 3 bases and J dropped 1 base, with 7 bases sitting between them. In germline, CDR1 is SNHLY, CDR2 FYNNEI.

The gene calls are TRBV27 and TRBJ2-1, with 9 bases that match TRBD1. The CDR3 length is 14 residues. Per germline, CDR1 MNHEY and CDR2 SMNVEV (reference sequence). J was trimmed by 5 bases and V by 6 bases; bases with no gene match: 5. CDR3 amino acids: CASRGTGPHNEQFF. DNA for the CDR3: TGTGCCAGCAGGGGGACAGGGCCCCACAATGAGCAGTTCTTC.

The rearrangement links TRBV7-9 to TRBJ1-2, with 8 bases lining up with TRBD1. Germline V gives CDR1 SEHNR, CDR2 FQNEAQ (reference sequence). The CDR3 consists of 14 residues. Trimming cost V 1 base and J 7 bases; bases outside gene matches: 5. As DNA, the CDR3 is TGTGCCAGCAGCTTAGGGACAGGGCTTCGTGGCTACACCTTC. Its protein product is CASSLGTGLRGYTF. The full variable domain, rest sourced from reference TRBV7-9 and TRBJ1-2, is DTGVSQNPRHKITKRGQNVTFRCDPISEHNRLYWYRQTLGQGPEFLTYFQNEAQLEKSRLLSDRFSAERPKGSFSTLEIQRTEQGDSAMYLCASSLGTGLRGYTFGSGTRLTVV.

In DNA, the CDR3 is TGTGCCAGCAGCATGGGGACAGGAAGGAGTACCGGGGAGCTGTTTTTT. Its translation is CASSMGTGRSTGELFF. V usage is TRBV5-6 and J usage is TRBJ2-2, with 8 nucleotides matching TRBD1. Losses at the gene ends were 4 bases for V and 5 bases for J; bases not matched to a gene: 10. The CDR3 runs 16 residues. Germline CDR1 and CDR2: SGHDT and YYEEEE.

The rearrangement joins TRBV28 to TRBJ2-3, with a tentative D call TRBD2 (5 bases). The CDR3 is 17 amino acids. V was shortened by 6 bases and J by 2 bases, with 21 bases between the two germline ends. Per the germline V gene, CDR1 is MDHEN and CDR2 is SYDVKM. CDR3 DNA sequence: TGTGCCAGCAGCATAGGGCCTTGGACTCTTGACACAGATACGCAGTATTTT. Amino acids: CASSIGPWTLDTDTQYF. The whole variable domain, remainder taken from reference TRBV28 and TRBJ2-3, is DVKVTQSSRYLVKRTGEKVFLECVQDMDHENMFWYRQDPGLGLRLIYFSYDVKMKEKGDIPEGYSVSREKKERFSLILESASTNQTSMYLCASSIGPWTLDTDTQYFGPGTRLTVL.

The genes are TRBV4-3 and TRBJ2-6; D ambiguous. V dropped 0 bases and J dropped 4 bases, with 10 bases sitting between them. Germline lookup yields CDR1 LGHNA and CDR2 YSLEER. This CDR3 spans 16 amino acids. CDR3 loop: CASSQDAAAGANVLTF. CDR3 DNA sequence: TGCGCCAGCAGCCAAGACGCCGCGGCCGGGGCCAACGTCCTGACTTTC.

The chain has TRBV27 and TRBJ2-7, with 9 bases matching TRBD1. This CDR3 region has 15 residues. Germline values: CDR1 MNHEY, CDR2 SMNVEV (reference sequence). The ends lost 2 bases at V and 1 base at J; junction bases unmatched: 3. The CDR3 DNA reads TGTGCCAGCAGTTTAGGACAGGGGTTTTCCTACGAGCAGTACTTC. Translation: CASSLGQGFSYEQYF.

The chain is built from TRBV5-1 and TRBJ2-7; D not resolved. Germline V gene lookup returns CDR1 SGHRS and CDR2 YFSETQ. Trimming removed 4 bases at V and 2 bases at J, with 4 bases between. This CDR3 has 11 residues. CDR3 region: CASSDTYEQYF. CDR3 bases: TGCGCCAGCAGCGACACCTACGAGCAGTACTTC.

V gene TRBV2 combines with J gene TRBJ1-4; D remains ambiguous. The germline V and J ends were trimmed by 0 bases and 6 bases, with 17 bases remaining between them. The germline V gene encodes CDR1 SNHLY and CDR2 FYNNEI. The length of the CDR3 is 17 residues. CDR3 in amino acids: CASSEAGLGGRDEKLFF. The CDR3, as DNA: TGTGCCAGCAGTGAAGCTGGGCTAGGAGGTAGGGATGAAAAACTGTTTTTT.